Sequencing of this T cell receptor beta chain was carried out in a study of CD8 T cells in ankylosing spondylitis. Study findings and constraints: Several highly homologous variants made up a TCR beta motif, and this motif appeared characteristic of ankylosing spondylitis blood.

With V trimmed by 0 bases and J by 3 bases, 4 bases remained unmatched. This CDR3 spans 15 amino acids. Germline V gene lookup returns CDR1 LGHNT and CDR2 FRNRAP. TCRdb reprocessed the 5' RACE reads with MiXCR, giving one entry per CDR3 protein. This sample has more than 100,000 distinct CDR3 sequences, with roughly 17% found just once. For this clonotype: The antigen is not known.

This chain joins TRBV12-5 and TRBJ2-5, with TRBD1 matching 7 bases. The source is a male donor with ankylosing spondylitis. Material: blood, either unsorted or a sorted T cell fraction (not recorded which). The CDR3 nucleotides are TGTGCTAGTGGTTTGGTACCCGGGACAGAAGAGACCCAGTACTTC. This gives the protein CASGLVPGTEETQYF.